One and the same sample provided the 4 T cell receptor beta chains below, sequenced in a study of cytomegalovirus exposure and HLA in healthy donors. PCR amplification relied on 60 Vbeta primers (plus 13 Jbeta primers). Clones were sequenced by immunoSEQ multiplex PCR, and TCRdb holds only the in-frame ones, with some missing. The sample includes approximately 110,000 clones, around 73% seen only once; the top ten take 8.4%. The sample taken for sequencing was PBMCs. These receptors originate from a man aged 35-49 years in good health and CMV-seronegative.

The chain employs TRBV5-4 and TRBJ1-2; D gene ambiguous. The V end was cut by 3 bases, the J end by 4 bases, with 4 bases between. Germline V CDR1 and CDR2: SGHNT, YYREEE (reference sequence). The CDR3 has 11 residues. The DNA of the CDR3 is TGTGCCAGCAGCTCCATCTATGGCTACACCTTC. It yields the protein CASSSIYGYTF.

This clone was seen only a few times. J is TRBJ2-7 and V is TRBV4-1; TRBD1 matches 11 bases. The junction had 4 bases not matched to a gene; V was cut back by 5 bases and J by 1 base. The CDR3 has 15 amino acids. Germline V CDR1 and CDR2: MGHRA, YSYEKL. The CDR3 spells CASSYGTGGSYEQYF. Here the CDR3 DNA reads TGCGCCAGCAGCTACGGGACAGGGGGGTCCTACGAGCAGTACTTC.

This chain joins TRBV10-3 and TRBJ1-5; perhaps TRBD1 as D (5 bases). The V gene lost 10 bases and the J gene lost 4 bases, with 14 bases spanning the gap. This CDR3 has 13 amino acids. Germline assignment: CDR1 ENHRY and CDR2 SYGVKD. The DNA of the CDR3 is TGTGCCACCGCAGACAGAGAGAATCAGCCCCAGCATTTT. This codes for CATADRENQPQHF.

The rearrangement joins TRBV4-3 to TRBJ2-7; D might be TRBD1 (5 bases). In germline, CDR1 is LGHNA, CDR2 YSLEER. Trimming took 0 bases from V and 2 from J, leaving 11 bases between them. CDR3 length equals 15 residues. The CDR3 here is CASSQDSPGTYEQYF. In nucleotides, the CDR3 is TGCGCCAGCAGCCAAGATTCTCCAGGGACCTACGAGCAGTACTTC.